These T cell receptor beta chains were read from a single sample in a study of T cell responses to AZD1222 COVID-19 vaccine. Measured with immunoSEQ multiplex PCR; TCRdb has only the in-frame clones, and not every one. This table holds 100,000 or so clones, about 93% found once. Source: peripheral blood, taken on day 0 of AZD1222 vaccination. The receptor source for this set is an adult in good health. The CDR3 runs from the conserved cysteine through the conserved F or W. Fields, in order: D gene, J gene, clone size, V gene, CDR3 DNA, CDR3 protein. A D gene is named only where the DNA matches it firmly. The size field is filled for only some rows; it gives once, few, many or a size class.

. TRBJ2-1 . TRBV10-3 TGTGCCACCGCGGGACAAGGATACAATGAGCAGTTCTTC CATAGQGYNEQFF
TRBD2 TRBJ2-7 once TRBV5-1 TGCGCCAGCAGCTTGGGGACTAGCGGGAGCTACGAGCAGTACTTC CASSLGTSGSYEQYF
. TRBJ1-6 once TRBV5-1 TGCGCCAGCAGCTTTCTGCAGAGCTCCTATAATTCACCCCTCCACTTT CASSFLQSSYNSPLHF
. TRBJ2-7 . TRBV9 TGTGCCAGCAGCGCTAAAAAAGGGCCCCCCGGCGAGCAGTACTTC CASSAKKGPPGEQYF
. TRBJ1-1 . TRBV7-2 TGTGCCAGCAGCCCCGTGGGTGGGTTTGCAGCTTTCTTT CASSPVGGFAAFF
. TRBJ1-1 . TRBV5-1 TGCGCCAGCAGCTTGGAGCGGGGGCGCGTCGCTGAAGCTTTCTTT CASSLERGRVAEAFF
. TRBJ2-7 . TRBV6-2/TRBV6-3 TGTGCCAGCAGTTACGTGGGCTCTCCTATGTCGGAAATGGACGAGCAGTACTTC CASSYVGSPMSEMDEQYF
TRBD1 TRBJ1-3 . TRBV5-1 TGCGCCAGCAGCTTGCAGGTGCAGGGGGCGGAATCTGGAAACACCATATATTTT CASSLQVQGAESGNTIYF
TRBD1 TRBJ2-7 few TRBV3-1/TRBV3-2 TGTGCCAGCAGCCAAGGGGACAGGGGGCTTTTCTACGAGCAGTACTTC CASSQGDRGLFYEQYF
TRBD1 TRBJ2-1 . TRBV7-3 TGTGCCAGCAGCTTAGTACCCACCGGGACAGGGCGCGACAATGAGCAGTTCTTC CASSLVPTGTGRDNEQFF
. TRBJ1-1 . TRBV27 TGTGCCAGCAGTTGGGGGGGTATGAACACTGAAGCTTTCTTT CASSWGGMNTEAFF
. TRBJ1-2 . TRBV29-1 TGCAGCGTTGTCAGGGATCTCGGCTCGAATGGCTACACCTTC CSVVRDLGSNGYTF
. TRBJ2-1 . TRBV19 TGTGCCAGTAGTATACAGTACAATGAGCAGTTCTTC CASSIQYNEQFF
TRBD2 TRBJ2-2 . TRBV19 TGTGCCAGTAGGCTAGCGGGCAACACCGGGGAGCTGTTTTTT CASRLAGNTGELFF
TRBD1 TRBJ1-3 . TRBV9 TGTGCCAGCAGCGTAGATTGGGGACAGGGGAGAAACACCATATATTTT CASSVDWGQGRNTIYF
. TRBJ2-7 . TRBV2 TGTGCCAGCAGTGACTGGACTCCCCCCGGAGGGCAGTACTTC CASSDWTPPGGQYF
. TRBJ2-7 . TRBV30 TGTGCCTGGAGTGTACTGCCAGGACCCTACGAGCAGTACTTC CAWSVLPGPYEQYF
TRBD1 TRBJ1-1 once TRBV2 TGTGCCAGCAGACTCGCCGGCGTACAGGGGGTGGATACTGAAGCTTTCTTT CASRLAGVQGVDTEAFF
. TRBJ1-2 . TRBV28 TGTGCCAGCAGTTTAGGGGCCCGGGACCCACCGCATGGCTACACCTTC CASSLGARDPPHGYTF
TRBD1 TRBJ1-2 . TRBV4-3 TGCGCCAGCAGCCAAGAACAGGGGGGCCTTAACTATGGCTACACCTTC CASSQEQGGLNYGYTF
. TRBJ2-1 . TRBV29-1 TGCAGCGTTGCCCCCTACAATGAGCAGTTCTTC CSVAPYNEQFF
. TRBJ1-2 . TRBV28 TGTGCCAGCAGACGCCCGGCAGGGGTTAACTATGGCTACACCTTC CASRRPAGVNYGYTF
. TRBJ2-7 . TRBV6-1 TGTGCCAGCAGTGAATTGGGCCACCTCTACGAGCAGTACTTC CASSELGHLYEQYF
. TRBJ1-4 . TRBV6-2/TRBV6-3 TGTGCCAGCAGTTCAGGGAATGAAAAACTGTTTTTT CASSSGNEKLFF
. TRBJ1-2 . TRBV6-5 TGTGCCAGCAGTTACTCATCTTTGGGGAAATCCTATGGCTACACCTTC CASSYSSLGKSYGYTF
. TRBJ1-2 . TRBV11-3 TGTGCCAGCAGCTCCGACAGGAACCTTAACTATGGCTACACCTTC CASSSDRNLNYGYTF
. TRBJ1-1 . TRBV7-9 TGTGCCAGCAGTAAGCTAACCGGGGGGAACACTGAAGCTTTCTTT CASSKLTGGNTEAFF
. TRBJ1-6 . TRBV19 TGTGCCAGTAGAGAGGGCCATTCACCCCTCCACTTT CASREGHSPLHF
TRBD1 TRBJ1-1 once TRBV19 TGTGCCAGTAGTACAGCCCGACAGGGTTACACTGAAGCTTTCTTT CASSTARQGYTEAFF